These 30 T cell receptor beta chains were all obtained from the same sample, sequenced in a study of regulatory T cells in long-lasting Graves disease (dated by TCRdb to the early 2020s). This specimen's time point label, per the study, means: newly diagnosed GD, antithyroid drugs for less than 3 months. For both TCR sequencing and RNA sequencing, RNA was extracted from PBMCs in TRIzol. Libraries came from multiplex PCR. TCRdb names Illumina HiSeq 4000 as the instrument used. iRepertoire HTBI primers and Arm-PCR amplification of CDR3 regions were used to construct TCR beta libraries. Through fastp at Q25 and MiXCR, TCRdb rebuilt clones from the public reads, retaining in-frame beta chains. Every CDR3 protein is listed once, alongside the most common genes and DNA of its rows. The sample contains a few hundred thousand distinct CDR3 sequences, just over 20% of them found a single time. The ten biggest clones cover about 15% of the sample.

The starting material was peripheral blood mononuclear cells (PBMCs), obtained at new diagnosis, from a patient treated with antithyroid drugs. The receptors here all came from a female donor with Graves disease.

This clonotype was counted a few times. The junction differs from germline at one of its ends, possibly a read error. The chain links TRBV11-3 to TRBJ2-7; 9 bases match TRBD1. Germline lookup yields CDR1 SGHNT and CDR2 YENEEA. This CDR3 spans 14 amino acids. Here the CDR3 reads CASSSGQGSVEQCF. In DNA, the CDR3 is TGTGCCAGCAGCTCGGGACAGGGATCGGTCGAGCAGTGCTTC.

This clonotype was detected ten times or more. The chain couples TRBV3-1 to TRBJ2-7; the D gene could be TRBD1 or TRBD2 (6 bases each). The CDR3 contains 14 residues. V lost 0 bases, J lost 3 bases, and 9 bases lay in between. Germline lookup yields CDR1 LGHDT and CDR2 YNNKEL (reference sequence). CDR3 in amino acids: CASSQDGGGYEQYF. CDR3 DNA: TGTGCCAGCAGCCAAGATGGAGGGGGCTACGAGCAGTACTTC.

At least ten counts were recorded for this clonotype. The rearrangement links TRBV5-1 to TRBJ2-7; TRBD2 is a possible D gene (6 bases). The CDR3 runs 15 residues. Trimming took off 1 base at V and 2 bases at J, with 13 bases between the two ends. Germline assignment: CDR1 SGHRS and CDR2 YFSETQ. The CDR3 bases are TGCGCCAGCAGCTTGAATCGCGGGGTCCCCTACGAGCAGTACTTC. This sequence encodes CASSLNRGVPYEQYF.

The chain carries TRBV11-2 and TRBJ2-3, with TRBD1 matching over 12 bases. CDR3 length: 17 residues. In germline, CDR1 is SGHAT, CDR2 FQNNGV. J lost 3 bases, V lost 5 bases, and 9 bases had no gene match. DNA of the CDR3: TGTGCCAGCAGCCGCGGGACAGGGGGCGAGAGGACAGATACGCAGTATTTT. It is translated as CASSRGTGGERTDTQYF. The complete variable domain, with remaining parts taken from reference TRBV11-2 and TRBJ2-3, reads EAGVAQSPRYKIIEKRQSVAFWCNPISGHATLYWYQQILGQGPKLLIQFQNNGVVDDSQLPKDRFSAERLKGVDSTLKIQPAKLEDSAVYLCASSRGTGGERTDTQYFGPGTRLTVL.

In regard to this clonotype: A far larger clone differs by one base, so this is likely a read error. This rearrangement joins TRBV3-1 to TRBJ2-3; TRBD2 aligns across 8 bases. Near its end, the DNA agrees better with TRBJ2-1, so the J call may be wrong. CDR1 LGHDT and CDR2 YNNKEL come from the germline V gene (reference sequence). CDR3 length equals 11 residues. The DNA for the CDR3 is TGTGCCAGCAGCAAGACTAGCGCGCAGTTCTTC. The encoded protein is CASSKTSAQFF.

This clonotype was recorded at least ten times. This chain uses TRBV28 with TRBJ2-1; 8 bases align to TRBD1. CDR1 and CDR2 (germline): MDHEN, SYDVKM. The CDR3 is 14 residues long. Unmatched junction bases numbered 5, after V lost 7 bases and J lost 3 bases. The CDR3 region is CASTDRGSYNEQFF. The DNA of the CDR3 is TGTGCCAGCACCGACAGGGGAAGCTACAATGAGCAGTTCTTC.

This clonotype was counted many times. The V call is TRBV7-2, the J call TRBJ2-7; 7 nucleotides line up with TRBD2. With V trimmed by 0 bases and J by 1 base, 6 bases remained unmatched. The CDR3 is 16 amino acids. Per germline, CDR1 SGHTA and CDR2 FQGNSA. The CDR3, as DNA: TGTGCCAGCAGCTTAGCAGCTAGCGGCCAATCCTACGAGCAGTACTTC. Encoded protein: CASSLAASGQSYEQYF. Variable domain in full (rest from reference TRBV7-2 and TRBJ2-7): GAGVSQSPSNKVTEKGKDVELRCDPISGHTALYWYRQSLGQGLEFLIYFQGNSAPDKSGLPSDRFSAERTGGSVSTLTIQRTQQEDSAVYLCASSLAASGQSYEQYFGPGTRLTVT.

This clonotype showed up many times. The CDR3 nucleotides read TGTGCCAGCAGCCAAGATATAGCAGGGGGGTCCTACAATGAGCAGTTCTTC. Encoded protein: CASSQDIAGGSYNEQFF. The V gene is TRBV14, the J gene TRBJ2-1, with D maybe TRBD1 (7 bases). CDR3 length: 17 amino acids. Deletions cut 0 bases from V and 1 base from J, with 13 bases between. Germline lookup yields CDR1 SGHDN and CDR2 FVKESK.

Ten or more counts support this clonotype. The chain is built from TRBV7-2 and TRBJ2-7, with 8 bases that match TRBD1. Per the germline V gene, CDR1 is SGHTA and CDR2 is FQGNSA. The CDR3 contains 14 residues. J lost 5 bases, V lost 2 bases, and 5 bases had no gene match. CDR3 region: CASSLQGAPNEQYF. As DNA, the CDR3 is TGTGCCAGCAGCTTACAGGGGGCGCCTAACGAGCAGTACTTC. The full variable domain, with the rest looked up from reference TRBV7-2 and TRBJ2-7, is GAGVSQSPSNKVTEKGKDVELRCDPISGHTALYWYRQSLGQGLEFLIYFQGNSAPDKSGLPSDRFSAERTGGSVSTLTIQRTQQEDSAVYLCASSLQGAPNEQYFGPGTRLTVT.

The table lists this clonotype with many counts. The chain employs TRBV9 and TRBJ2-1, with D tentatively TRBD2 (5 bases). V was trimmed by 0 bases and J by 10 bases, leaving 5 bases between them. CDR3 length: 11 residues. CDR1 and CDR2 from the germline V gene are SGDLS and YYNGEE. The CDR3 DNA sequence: TGTGCCAGCAGCGTAGAGCGGGAGCAGTTCTTC. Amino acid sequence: CASSVEREQFF.

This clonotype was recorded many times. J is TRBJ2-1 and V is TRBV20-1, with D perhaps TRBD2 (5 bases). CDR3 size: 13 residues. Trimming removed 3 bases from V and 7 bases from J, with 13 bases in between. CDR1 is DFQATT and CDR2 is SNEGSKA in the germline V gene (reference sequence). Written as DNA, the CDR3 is TGCAGTGCTAGGAAGGCTGGAGGTAATGAGCAGTTCTTC. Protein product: CSARKAGGNEQFF.

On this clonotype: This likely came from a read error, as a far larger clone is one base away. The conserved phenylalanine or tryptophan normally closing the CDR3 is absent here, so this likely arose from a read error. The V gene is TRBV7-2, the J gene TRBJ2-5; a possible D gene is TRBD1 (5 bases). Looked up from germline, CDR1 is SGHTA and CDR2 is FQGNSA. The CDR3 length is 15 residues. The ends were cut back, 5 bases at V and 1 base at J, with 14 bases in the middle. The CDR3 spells CASSQTFQGQETQYL. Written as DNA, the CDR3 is TGTGCCAGCAGCCAAACATTCCAGGGCCAAGAGACCCAGTACCTC.

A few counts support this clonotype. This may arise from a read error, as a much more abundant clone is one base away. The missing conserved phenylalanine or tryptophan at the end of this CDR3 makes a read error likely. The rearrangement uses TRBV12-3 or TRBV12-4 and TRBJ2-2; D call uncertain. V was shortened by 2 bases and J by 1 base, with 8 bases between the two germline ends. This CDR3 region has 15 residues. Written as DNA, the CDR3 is TGTGCCAGCAGTTTAAGTCGATTGAACACCGGGGAGCTGTTTTCT. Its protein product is CASSLSRLNTGELFS.

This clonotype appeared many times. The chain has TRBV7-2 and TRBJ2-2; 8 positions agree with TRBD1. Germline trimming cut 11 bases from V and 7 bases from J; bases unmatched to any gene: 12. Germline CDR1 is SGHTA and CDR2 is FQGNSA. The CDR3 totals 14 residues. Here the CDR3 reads CASSSAGGLGELFF. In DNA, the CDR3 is TGTGCCTCCTCCTCGGCAGGGGGCCTCGGGGAGCTGTTTTTT.

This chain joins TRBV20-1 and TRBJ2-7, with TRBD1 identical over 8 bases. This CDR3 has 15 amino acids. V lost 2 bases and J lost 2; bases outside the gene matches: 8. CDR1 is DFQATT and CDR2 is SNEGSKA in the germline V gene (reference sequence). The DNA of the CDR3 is TGCAGTGCTAGAACCGGACAGGGCAAAACCTACGAGCAGTACTTC. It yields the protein CSARTGQGKTYEQYF.

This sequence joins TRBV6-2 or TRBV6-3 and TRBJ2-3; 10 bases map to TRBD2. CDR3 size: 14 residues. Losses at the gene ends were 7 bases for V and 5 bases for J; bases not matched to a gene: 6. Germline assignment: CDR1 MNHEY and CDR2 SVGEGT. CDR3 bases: TGTGCCAGCAATCCTAGCGGGAGTGGAGATACGCAGTATTTT. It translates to CASNPSGSGDTQYF.

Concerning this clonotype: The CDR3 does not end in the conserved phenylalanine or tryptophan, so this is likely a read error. CDR3 bases: TGTGCCAGCAGCTCGAGGTTTGACGGGGACACTGAAGCTTTCCTT. It translates to CASSSRFDGDTEAFL. The V call is TRBV7-2, the J call TRBJ1-1; D is ambiguous. The V end was cut by 4 bases, the J end by 3 bases, with 15 bases between. Germline CDR1 and CDR2: SGHTA and FQGNSA. The CDR3 consists of 15 residues.

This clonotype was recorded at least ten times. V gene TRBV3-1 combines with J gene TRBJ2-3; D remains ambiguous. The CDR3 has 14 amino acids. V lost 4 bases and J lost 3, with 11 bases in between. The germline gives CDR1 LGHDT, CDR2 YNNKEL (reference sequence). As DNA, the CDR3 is TGTGCCAGCAGCCTCTCCTTAGCAACAGATACGCAGTATTTT. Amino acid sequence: CASSLSLATDTQYF.

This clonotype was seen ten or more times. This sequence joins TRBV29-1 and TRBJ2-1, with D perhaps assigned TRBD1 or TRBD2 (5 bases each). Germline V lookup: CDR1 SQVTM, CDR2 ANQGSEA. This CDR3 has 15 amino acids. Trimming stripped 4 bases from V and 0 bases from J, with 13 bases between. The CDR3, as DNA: TGCAGCGTTGGGTGGGGGAAGAGCTCCTACAATGAGCAGTTCTTC. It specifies CSVGWGKSSYNEQFF.

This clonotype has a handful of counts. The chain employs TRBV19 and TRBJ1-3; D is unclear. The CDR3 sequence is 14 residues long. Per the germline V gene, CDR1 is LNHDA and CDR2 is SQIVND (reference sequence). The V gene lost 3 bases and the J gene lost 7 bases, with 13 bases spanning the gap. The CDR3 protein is CASSIGQDSNTIYF. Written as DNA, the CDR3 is TGTGCCAGTAGTATCGGGCAGGATTCGAACACCATATATTTT.

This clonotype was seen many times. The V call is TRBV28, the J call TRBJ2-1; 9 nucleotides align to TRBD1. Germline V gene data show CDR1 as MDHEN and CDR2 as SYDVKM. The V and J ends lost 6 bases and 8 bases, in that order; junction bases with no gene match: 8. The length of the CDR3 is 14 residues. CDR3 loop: CASRGDRDGDEQFF. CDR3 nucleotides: TGTGCCAGCAGAGGGGACAGGGATGGAGATGAGCAGTTCTTC.

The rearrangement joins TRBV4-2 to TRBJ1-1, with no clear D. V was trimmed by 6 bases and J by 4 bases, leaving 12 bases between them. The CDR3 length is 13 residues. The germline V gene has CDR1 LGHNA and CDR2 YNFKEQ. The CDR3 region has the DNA TGTGCCAGCAGAGAGAGAGGAGGCACTGAAGCTTTCTTT. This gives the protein CASRERGGTEAFF.

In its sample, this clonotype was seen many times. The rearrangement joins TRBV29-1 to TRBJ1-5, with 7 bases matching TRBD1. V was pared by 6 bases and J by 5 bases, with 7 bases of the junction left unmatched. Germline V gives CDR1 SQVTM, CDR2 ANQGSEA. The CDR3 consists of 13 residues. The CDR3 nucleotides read TGCAGCGTGAAACAGGGGTCGGATCAGCCCCAGCATTTT. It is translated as CSVKQGSDQPQHF.

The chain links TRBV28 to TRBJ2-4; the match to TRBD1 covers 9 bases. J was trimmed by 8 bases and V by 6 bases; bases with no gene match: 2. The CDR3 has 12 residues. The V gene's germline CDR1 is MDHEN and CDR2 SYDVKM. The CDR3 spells CASRRQGDIQYF. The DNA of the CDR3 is TGTGCCAGCAGGAGACAGGGGGACATTCAGTACTTC.

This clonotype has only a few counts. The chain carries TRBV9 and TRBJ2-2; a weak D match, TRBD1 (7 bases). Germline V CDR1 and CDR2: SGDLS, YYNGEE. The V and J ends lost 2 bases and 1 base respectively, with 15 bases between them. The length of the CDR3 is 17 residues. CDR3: CASSVTGGTVNTGELFF. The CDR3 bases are TGTGCCAGCAGCGTCACGGGCGGGACAGTGAACACCGGGGAGCTGTTTTTT.

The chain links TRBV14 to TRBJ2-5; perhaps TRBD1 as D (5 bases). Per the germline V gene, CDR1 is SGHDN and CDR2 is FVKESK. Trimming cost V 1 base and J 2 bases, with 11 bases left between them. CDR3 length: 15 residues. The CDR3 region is CASSQVGRNQETQYF. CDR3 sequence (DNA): TGTGCCAGCAGCCAAGTGGGGCGGAATCAAGAGACCCAGTACTTC.

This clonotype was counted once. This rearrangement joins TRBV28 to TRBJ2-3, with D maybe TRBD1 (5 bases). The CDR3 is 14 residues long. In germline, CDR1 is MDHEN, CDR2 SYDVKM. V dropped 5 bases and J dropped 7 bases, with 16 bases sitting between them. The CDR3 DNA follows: TGTGCCAGCAGTCGGCAGGGTTCCTCTAATACGCAGTATTTT. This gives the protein CASSRQGSSNTQYF.

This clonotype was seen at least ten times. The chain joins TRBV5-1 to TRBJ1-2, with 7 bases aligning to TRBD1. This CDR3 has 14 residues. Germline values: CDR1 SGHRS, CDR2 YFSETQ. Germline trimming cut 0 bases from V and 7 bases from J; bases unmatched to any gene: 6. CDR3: CASSLEQGKAGYTF. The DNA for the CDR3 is TGCGCCAGCAGCTTGGAACAGGGGAAGGCTGGCTACACCTTC.

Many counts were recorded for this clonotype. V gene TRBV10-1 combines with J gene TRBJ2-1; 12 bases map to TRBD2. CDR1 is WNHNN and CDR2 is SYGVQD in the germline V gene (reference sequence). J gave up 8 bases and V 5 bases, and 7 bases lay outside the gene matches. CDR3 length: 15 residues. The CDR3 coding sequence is TGCGCCAGCAGTTTGACTAGCGGGAGTGGGGATGAGCAGTTCTTC. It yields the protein CASSLTSGSGDEQFF.

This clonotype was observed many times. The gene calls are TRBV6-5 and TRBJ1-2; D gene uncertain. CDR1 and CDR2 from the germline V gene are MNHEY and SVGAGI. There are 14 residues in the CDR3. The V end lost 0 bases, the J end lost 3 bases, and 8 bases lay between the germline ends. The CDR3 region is CASSYSLDHYGYTF. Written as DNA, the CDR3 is TGTGCCAGCAGTTACTCGTTGGATCACTATGGCTACACCTTC.